Included here is one TCR beta chain sequence, with context. The ends lost 4 bases at V and 2 bases at J; junction bases unmatched: 1. The germline V gene encodes CDR1 SGHDN and CDR2 FVKESK. This CDR3 spans 13 amino acids. This sample is drawn from a study of T cell changes during pregnancy in multiple sclerosis. The repertoire was sequenced with immunoSEQ multiplex PCR; TCRdb's copy has only in-frame clones and lacks some. Of around 21,000 clones listed, less than 90% are singletons. V usage is TRBV14 and J usage is TRBJ1-1; 7 bases are a match to TRBD1. This TCR came from a female donor in good health, enrolled as a control in a pregnancy study. Material: CD8+ T cells from peripheral blood mononuclear cells, obtained after pregnancy. DNA for the CDR3: TGTGCCAGCAGCCGGGACAGAAACACTGAAGCTTTCTTT. It yields the protein CASSRDRNTEAFF. The full variable domain, rest sourced from reference TRBV14 and TRBJ1-1, is EAGVTQFPSHSVIEKGQTVTLRCDPISGHDNLYWYRRVMGKEIKFLLHFVKESKQDESGMPNNRFLAERTGGTYSTLKVQPAELEDSGVYFCASSRDRNTEAFFGQGTRLTVV.